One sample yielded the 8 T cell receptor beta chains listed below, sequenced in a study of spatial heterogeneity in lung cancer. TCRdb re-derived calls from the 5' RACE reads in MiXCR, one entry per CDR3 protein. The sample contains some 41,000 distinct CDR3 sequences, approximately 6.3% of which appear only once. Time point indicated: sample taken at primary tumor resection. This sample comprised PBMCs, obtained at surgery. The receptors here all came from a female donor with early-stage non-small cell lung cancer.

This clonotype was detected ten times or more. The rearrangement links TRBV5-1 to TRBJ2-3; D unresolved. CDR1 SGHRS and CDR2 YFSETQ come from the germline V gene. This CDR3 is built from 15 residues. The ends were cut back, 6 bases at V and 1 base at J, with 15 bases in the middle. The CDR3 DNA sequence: TGCGCCAGCACCAGAAGCCATGACGGCACAGATACGCAGTATTTT. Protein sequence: CASTRSHDGTDTQYF. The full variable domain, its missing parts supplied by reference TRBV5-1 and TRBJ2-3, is KAGVTQTPRYLIKTRGQQVTLSCSPISGHRSVSWYQQTPGQGLQFLFEYFSETQRNKGNFPGRFSGRQFSNSRSEMNVSTLELGDSALYLCASTRSHDGTDTQYFGPGTRLTVL.

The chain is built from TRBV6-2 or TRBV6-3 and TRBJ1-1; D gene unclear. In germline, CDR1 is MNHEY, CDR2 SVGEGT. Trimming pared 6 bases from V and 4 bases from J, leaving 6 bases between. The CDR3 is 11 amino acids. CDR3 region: CASRGGTEAFF. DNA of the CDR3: TGTGCCAGCAGGGGTGGCACTGAAGCTTTCTTT.

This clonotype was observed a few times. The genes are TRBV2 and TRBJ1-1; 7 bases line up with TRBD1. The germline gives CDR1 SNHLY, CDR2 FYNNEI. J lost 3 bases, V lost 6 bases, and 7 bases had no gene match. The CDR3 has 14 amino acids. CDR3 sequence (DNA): TGTGCCAGCAGAGAACAGGGGCGAGACACTGAAGCTTTCTTT. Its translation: CASREQGRDTEAFF.

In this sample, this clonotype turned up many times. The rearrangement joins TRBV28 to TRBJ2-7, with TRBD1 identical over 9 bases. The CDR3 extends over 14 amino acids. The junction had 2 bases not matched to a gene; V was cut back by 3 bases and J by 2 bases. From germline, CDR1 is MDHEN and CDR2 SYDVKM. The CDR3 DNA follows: TGTGCCAGCAGTTTGGGACAGGGCCCCTACGAGCAGTACTTC. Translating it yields CASSLGQGPYEQYF. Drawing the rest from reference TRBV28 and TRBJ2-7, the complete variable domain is DVKVTQSSRYLVKRTGEKVFLECVQDMDHENMFWYRQDPGLGLRLIYFSYDVKMKEKGDIPEGYSVSREKKERFSLILESASTNQTSMYLCASSLGQGPYEQYFGPGTRLTVT.

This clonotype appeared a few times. CDR3 sequence: CSARAGTVEAFF. As DNA, the CDR3 is TGCAGTGCTAGAGCCGGGACAGTTGAAGCTTTCTTT. The chain carries TRBV20-1 and TRBJ1-1, with 7 positions matching TRBD1. The junction had 3 bases not matched to a gene; V was cut back by 1 base and J by 7 bases. This CDR3 region has 12 residues. Germline CDR1 is DFQATT and CDR2 is SNEGSKA (reference sequence).

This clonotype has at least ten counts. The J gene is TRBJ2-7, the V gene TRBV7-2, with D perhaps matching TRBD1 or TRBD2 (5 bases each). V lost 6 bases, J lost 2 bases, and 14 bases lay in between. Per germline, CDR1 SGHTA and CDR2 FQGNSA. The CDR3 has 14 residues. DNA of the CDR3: TGTGCCAGCAGGAACGGGGCTCGGACCTACGAGCAGTACTTC. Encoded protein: CASRNGARTYEQYF.

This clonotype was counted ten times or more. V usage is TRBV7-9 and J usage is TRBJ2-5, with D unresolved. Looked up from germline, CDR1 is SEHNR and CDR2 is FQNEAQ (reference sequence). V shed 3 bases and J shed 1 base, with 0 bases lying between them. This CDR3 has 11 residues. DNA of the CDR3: TGTGCCAGCAGCTTCCAAGAGACCCAGTACTTC. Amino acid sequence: CASSFQETQYF.

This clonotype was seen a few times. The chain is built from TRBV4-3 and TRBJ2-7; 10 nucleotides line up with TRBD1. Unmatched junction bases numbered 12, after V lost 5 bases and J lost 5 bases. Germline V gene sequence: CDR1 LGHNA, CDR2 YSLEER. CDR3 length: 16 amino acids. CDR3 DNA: TGCGCCAGCAGCGCAACTCCGGGACAGGGGTCGGACGAGCAGTACTTC. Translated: CASSATPGQGSDEQYF.